This TCR beta chain was sequenced during a study of blood T cell repertoires in COVID-19. Study context: Samples taken during acute and convalescent COVID-19 were collected in the United States, Italy and Spain. T cells, B-cell-depleted T cells, or PBMCs supplied cDNA or gDNA.

Recruited during active infection, patients (from Seattle) were subsequently followed longitudinally. Trimming took 4 bases from V and 5 from J; bases not matched to a gene: 5. This CDR3 has 14 residues. The germline CDR1 and CDR2 sequences are SQVTM and ANQGSEA. Per the original data handling: Cell counts per sample came from amplifying reference gene primers. This table comes from immunoSEQ multiplex PCR, and its TCRdb copy is limited to in-frame clones, with some not included. V and J calls and clone size are those listed in that table; D and trimming were worked out from the DNA. The table records 250,000 to 350,000 clones, about 93% of them present only once.

Sequenced sample: peripheral blood. The genes are TRBV29-1 and TRBJ2-3; 11 positions agree with TRBD1. The sequence was obtained from a woman aged 30 to 39 with COVID-19, enrolled during active disease. CDR3 nucleotide sequence: TGCAGCGTTGTTAGGGACAGGGGGGGAGATACGCAGTATTTT. It translates to CSVVRDRGGDTQYF.